These 10 T cell receptor beta chains came from one sample sequenced in a study of beta chain features in type 1 diabetes. TCRB transcripts that were expressed got sequenced, as all of the isolated RNA had been reverse transcribed. This table comes from immunoSEQ multiplex PCR, and its TCRdb copy is limited to in-frame clones, with some not included. The sample has over 40,000 clones, roughly 50% seen once. Sample: stem cell memory CD4+ T cells from blood. The receptors shown here come from a woman under 40 in good health.

The chain combines TRBV5-8 with TRBJ2-3; D gene uncertain. The length of the CDR3 is 14 residues. V lost 4 bases to trimming and J lost 1 base, with 10 bases between them. Germline assignment: CDR1 SGHTS and CDR2 YDEGEE. CDR3 sequence (DNA): TGTGCCAGCAGCGTAGGAGCGCGCACAGATACGCAGTATTTT. This translates into CASSVGARTDTQYF.

This rearrangement joins TRBV19 to TRBJ2-6, with D possibly being TRBD1 (7 bases). This CDR3 contains 17 residues. Between the trimmed V and J ends, which lost 5 bases and 0 bases, there was a span of 14 bases. Germline loops: CDR1 LNHDA, CDR2 SQIVND (reference sequence). CDR3 coding DNA: TGTGCCAGTAGTTCGGCAGGGGGGCTCTCTGGGGCCAACGTCCTGACTTTC. It translates to CASSSAGGLSGANVLTF.

V usage is TRBV28 and J usage is TRBJ2-7; D is ambiguous. This CDR3 region has 15 residues. CDR1 MDHEN and CDR2 SYDVKM come from the germline V gene. V was shortened by 4 bases and J by 1 base, with 14 bases between the two germline ends. CDR3 nucleotide sequence: TGTGCCAGCAGTTGGGCCACCCGCGTTTCCTACGAGCAGTACTTC. Its translation is CASSWATRVSYEQYF.

The chain joins TRBV6-5 to TRBJ2-1; 12 nucleotides line up with TRBD1. From germline, CDR1 is MNHEY and CDR2 SVGAGI. V lost 5 bases to trimming and J lost 2 bases; unmatched junction nucleotides: 1. The CDR3 contains 15 residues. The CDR3 here is CASSRDRGPYNEQFF. CDR3 coding DNA: TGTGCCAGCAGTCGGGACAGGGGGCCCTACAATGAGCAGTTCTTC.

This clone showed up just a few times. This chain uses TRBV18 with TRBJ1-3; tentative D call: TRBD1 (6 bases). The CDR3 spans 15 residues. V lost 3 bases to trimming and J lost 2 bases, with 11 bases between them. CDR1 is KGHSH, CDR2 LQKENI, per germline. The CDR3 DNA follows: TGTGCCAGCTCACCCCAGGGGAATACTGGAAACACCATATATTTT. Translating gives CASSPQGNTGNTIYF. Full variable domain (rest looked up from reference TRBV18 and TRBJ1-3): NAGVMQNPRHLVRRRGQEARLRCSPMKGHSHVYWYRQLPEEGLKFMVYLQKENIIDESGMPKERFSAEFPKEGPSILRIQQVVRGDSAAYFCASSPQGNTGNTIYFGEGSWLTVV.

This clone was picked up a small number of times. The chain carries TRBV7-2 and TRBJ2-2, with 9 bases matching TRBD2. The trim removed 5 bases at V and 6 bases at J, leaving 10 bases unmatched. CDR1 is SGHTA and CDR2 is FQGNSA in the germline V gene. The CDR3 consists of 16 residues. CDR3 protein: CASSPPGLAGAGELFF. The CDR3 bases are TGTGCCAGCAGCCCTCCGGGACTAGCTGGGGCCGGGGAGCTGTTTTTT.

This sequence joins TRBV18 and TRBJ2-3; TRBD2 matches at 12 bases. Germline CDR1 and CDR2: KGHSH and LQKENI. J was trimmed by 5 bases and V by 3 bases; bases with no gene match: 6. There are 16 residues in the CDR3. The CDR3, as DNA: TGTGCCAGCTCACCTACTAGCGGGAGGAGAGGAGATACGCAGTATTTT. Amino acids: CASSPTSGRRGDTQYF.

In this sample, this clone turned up once. The chain employs TRBV28 and TRBJ2-5; 7 bases line up with TRBD2. This CDR3 is 15 amino acids long. Unmatched junction bases numbered 9, after V lost 4 bases and J lost 4 bases. CDR1 is MDHEN and CDR2 is SYDVKM in the germline V gene. CDR3 sequence (DNA): TGTGCCAGCAGTTCGGCTAGCGGAGGTGGAGAGACCCAGTACTTC. The encoded protein is CASSSASGGGETQYF.

CDR3 protein: CASSRRTSSYEQYF. The CDR3 DNA follows: TGTGCCAGCAGTCGAAGGACTAGCTCCTACGAGCAGTACTTC. The chain couples TRBV2 to TRBJ2-7, with TRBD2 identical over 7 bases. Germline CDR1 reads SNHLY; CDR2 reads FYNNEI. V trimming: 5 bases; J trimming: 0 bases; junction bases outside the gene matches: 4. The CDR3 has 14 amino acids.

The J gene is TRBJ2-7, the V gene TRBV30; 11 bases line up with TRBD2. V lost 5 bases to trimming and J lost 1 base; unmatched junction nucleotides: 4. Looked up from germline, CDR1 is GTSNPN and CDR2 is SVGIG (reference sequence). This CDR3 spans 14 amino acids. CDR3 coding DNA: TGTGCCTGGTCTATAGCGGGAGGGTCCTACGAGCAGTACTTC. Translation gives CAWSIAGGSYEQYF. Combining the CDR3 with reference TRBV30 and TRBJ2-7 gives the whole variable domain SQTIHQWPATLVQPVGSPLSLECTVEGTSNPNLYWYRQAAGRGLQLLFYSVGIGQISSEVPQNLSASRPQDRQFILSSKKLLLSDSGFYLCAWSIAGGSYEQYFGPGTRLTVT.